These 16 T cell receptor beta chains originate from one sample sequenced in a study of cytomegalovirus exposure and HLA in healthy donors. Use of 60 Vbeta and 13 Jbeta primers characterized the PCR. The data were produced by immunoSEQ multiplex PCR, yet TCRdb's version contains in-frame clones alone and is incomplete. The sample includes 45,000 to 55,000 clones, around 80% of them seen just once. The source material was PBMCs. The origin of the receptors is a man younger than 40 in good health and CMV-seropositive.

The chain is built from TRBV5-8 and TRBJ1-2; possibly TRBD1 for D (6 bases). V was pared by 4 bases and J by 7 bases, with 17 bases between. The CDR3 runs to 14 residues. Germline CDR1 and CDR2: SGHTS and YDEGEE. The CDR3 nucleotides read TGTGCCAGCAGCCCCCGGACCCTAGGGGGTGGCTACACCTTC. As protein: CASSPRTLGGGYTF.

The V and J genes are TRBV7-7 and TRBJ2-3; 12 nucleotides line up with TRBD2. The V gene end was trimmed by 5 bases and the J gene end by 4 bases; junction bases not matched to a gene: 4. CDR3 length: 15 residues. CDR1 is SSHAT and CDR2 is FNYEAQ in the germline V gene (reference sequence). CDR3 loop: CASSLLAGGSDTQYF. The DNA for the CDR3 is TGTGCCAGCAGCCTACTAGCGGGGGGCTCAGATACGCAGTATTTT.

The chain carries TRBV10-3 and TRBJ2-1, with D perhaps TRBD1 (5 bases). V was trimmed by 2 bases and J by 4 bases, leaving 12 bases between them. The CDR3 is 15 amino acids. Looked up from germline, CDR1 is ENHRY and CDR2 is SYGVKD. The CDR3, as DNA: TGTGCCATCAGTGAGAGTAGGGGAAGTTACAATGAGCAGTTCTTC. This sequence encodes CAISESRGSYNEQFF.

CDR3 sequence (DNA): TGCGCCAGCGGCCCTACAGTAACTAATGAAAAACTGTTTTTT. Protein product: CASGPTVTNEKLFF. V is TRBV5-1 and J is TRBJ1-4; D unresolved. The CDR3 length is 14 residues. In germline, CDR1 is SGHRS, CDR2 YFSETQ. V lost 7 bases and J 1 base, leaving 11 bases between the germline ends.

The rearrangement joins TRBV2 to TRBJ1-2, with D maybe TRBD1 (5 bases). Germline assignment: CDR1 SNHLY and CDR2 FYNNEI. The CDR3 spans 14 residues. V shed 6 bases and J shed 8 bases, with 19 bases lying between them. The CDR3 sequence is CASRIERGEKGYTF. CDR3 sequence (DNA): TGTGCCAGCAGGATTGAAAGGGGCGAGAAGGGCTACACCTTC.

This rearrangement joins TRBV5-1 to TRBJ2-6; TRBD1 matches 7 bases. CDR1 is SGHRS, CDR2 YFSETQ, per germline. J was trimmed by 0 bases and V by 4 bases; bases with no gene match: 10. CDR3 length: 18 residues. The CDR3 sequence is CASSLDRAANSGANVLTF. The CDR3 nucleotides are TGCGCCAGCAGCCTAGACAGGGCGGCTAACTCTGGGGCCAACGTCCTGACTTTC.

This chain joins TRBV27 and TRBJ1-1, with 9 nucleotides matching TRBD1. V lost 5 bases to trimming and J lost 0 bases; unmatched junction nucleotides: 4. The length of the CDR3 is 15 residues. CDR1 is MNHEY and CDR2 is SMNVEV in the germline V gene (reference sequence). In nucleotides, the CDR3 is TGTGCCAGCAGTCCGCGACAGGGGGTGAACACTGAAGCTTTCTTT. The encoded protein is CASSPRQGVNTEAFF.

J is TRBJ2-7 and V is TRBV7-9; maybe TRBD2 (5 bases). The CDR3 spans 12 residues. V was shortened by 7 bases and J by 6 bases, with 13 bases between the two germline ends. Per the germline V gene, CDR1 is SEHNR and CDR2 is FQNEAQ (reference sequence). This chain's CDR3 is CASTVAGVEQYF. In nucleotides, the CDR3 is TGTGCCAGCACCGTAGCCGGGGTCGAGCAGTACTTC. Full variable domain (outside the CDR3, taken from reference TRBV7-9 and TRBJ2-7): DTGVSQNPRHKITKRGQNVTFRCDPISEHNRLYWYRQTLGQGPEFLTYFQNEAQLEKSRLLSDRFSAERPKGSFSTLEIQRTEQGDSAMYLCASTVAGVEQYFGPGTRLTVT.

The V and J genes are TRBV7-6 and TRBJ2-1, with 9 bases matching TRBD1. Germline assignment: CDR1 SGHVS and CDR2 FNYEAQ. V gave up 1 base and J gave up 0 bases; unmatched junction bases: 4. The CDR3 is 17 amino acids. CDR3 sequence (DNA): TGTGCCAGCAGCTTAGGGACAGGGGCGAGCTCCTACAATGAGCAGTTCTTC. Amino acids: CASSLGTGASSYNEQFF. Combining the CDR3 with reference TRBV7-6 and TRBJ2-1 gives the whole variable domain GAGVSQSPRYKVTKRGQDVALRCDPISGHVSLYWYRQALGQGPEFLTYFNYEAQQDKSGLPNDRFSAERPEGSISTLTIQRTEQRDSAMYRCASSLGTGASSYNEQFFGPGTRLTVL.

The genes are TRBV11-2 and TRBJ2-7, with a tentative D call TRBD1 (6 bases). V was shortened by 4 bases and J by 4 bases, with 8 bases between the two germline ends. Germline V gene lookup returns CDR1 SGHAT and CDR2 FQNNGV. The CDR3 is made up of 12 amino acids. CDR3 bases: TGTGCCAGCAGCTCCACAGGGTACGAGCAGTACTTC. Residues: CASSSTGYEQYF. Based on the CDR3 plus reference TRBV11-2 and TRBJ2-7, the full variable domain is EAGVAQSPRYKIIEKRQSVAFWCNPISGHATLYWYQQILGQGPKLLIQFQNNGVVDDSQLPKDRFSAERLKGVDSTLKIQPAKLEDSAVYLCASSSTGYEQYFGPGTRLTVT.

V gene TRBV29-1 combines with J gene TRBJ2-1; 8 bases agree with TRBD2. V shed 5 bases and J 5 bases; nucleotides not matched to a gene: 8. The V gene's germline CDR1 is SQVTM and CDR2 ANQGSEA. There are 14 residues in the CDR3. CDR3 nucleotide sequence: TGCAGCGTTCCCGGGACTAGTAGCGACAATGAGCAGTTCTTC. It encodes CSVPGTSSDNEQFF.

The chain uses TRBV7-6 and TRBJ2-3; a possible D gene is TRBD2 (5 bases). The ends were cut back, 5 bases at V and 6 bases at J, with 18 bases in the middle. The CDR3 runs 15 residues. In germline, CDR1 is SGHVS, CDR2 FNYEAQ. The CDR3 DNA reads as TGTGCCAGCAGCCCTATCGGACTGCGATGGGATACGCAGTATTTT. It translates to CASSPIGLRWDTQYF.

The J gene is TRBJ2-2, the V gene TRBV7-3; TRBD2 might be the D (7 bases). The CDR3 has 17 amino acids. Between the trimmed V and J ends, which lost 5 bases and 3 bases, there was a span of 19 bases. Germline CDR1 reads SGHTA; CDR2 reads FQGTGA. This chain's CDR3 is CASSRPEGGADTGELFF. CDR3 sequence (DNA): TGTGCCAGCAGCCGCCCTGAGGGGGGGGCCGACACCGGGGAGCTGTTTTTT.

The J gene is TRBJ2-1, the V gene TRBV27; D perhaps matches TRBD1 (5 bases). The CDR3 contains 16 residues. In germline, CDR1 is MNHEY, CDR2 SMNVEV (reference sequence). The germline V and J ends were trimmed by 3 bases and 8 bases, with 20 bases remaining between them. The CDR3 DNA follows: TGTGCCAGCAGTTTCCCGCAGGGTTCTCCTACTCATGAGCAGTTCTTC. Protein product: CASSFPQGSPTHEQFF.

The rearrangement uses TRBV7-3 and TRBJ1-2; weak D call: TRBD1 (6 bases). Trimming shortened V by 5 bases and J by 4 bases, and 17 bases separated the two germline ends. Germline V lookup: CDR1 SGHTA, CDR2 FQGTGA. The CDR3 sequence is 15 residues long. DNA of the CDR3: TGTGCCAGCAGCCCCAGTGGGGGCGTCCTCTATGGCTACACCTTC. Its protein product is CASSPSGGVLYGYTF.

This clone has just one count. The V call is TRBV7-9, the J call TRBJ2-7, with TRBD1 identical over 8 bases. After removal of 5 bases from V and 5 bases from J, the junction contained 8 bases not matched to a gene. CDR1 and CDR2 (germline): SEHNR, FQNEAQ (reference sequence). This CDR3 spans 14 amino acids. The CDR3 nucleotides are TGTGCCAGCAGCCTTCGGACAGGGCGCGACGAGCAGTACTTC. Translating gives CASSLRTGRDEQYF.